The 10 T cell receptor beta chains listed next were all sequenced from one sample in a study of blood T cell repertoires in COVID-19. Profiling relied on immunoSEQ multiplex PCR, and the TCRdb table lists in-frame clones only, not all of them. Of about 330,000 clones listed, about 90% are singletons. Specimen: PBMCs or T cells enriched from blood (not recorded which). All receptors come from a woman in her 30s who had recovered from COVID-19.

The chain is built from TRBV2 and TRBJ1-2, with a possible D match to TRBD1 (5 bases). Germline CDR1 and CDR2: SNHLY and FYNNEI. V was trimmed by 5 bases and J by 4 bases, leaving 17 bases between them. This CDR3 region has 15 residues. The CDR3 nucleotides read TGTGCCAGCAGTATACAGGTCCGGGGGTTCTATGGCTACACCTTC. Translation: CASSIQVRGFYGYTF.

For the CDR3, the DNA is TGTGCCAGCAGCCACCCGGGTACGAACACTGAAGCTTTCTTT. It yields the protein CASSHPGTNTEAFF. This chain links TRBV6-5 with TRBJ1-1; D is uncertain. V lost 6 bases and J 1 base, leaving 12 bases between the germline ends. CDR3 size: 14 residues. Germline CDR1 and CDR2: MNHEY and SVGAGI.

The chain combines TRBV27 with TRBJ2-1, with 8 bases aligning to TRBD2. Per the germline V gene, CDR1 is MNHEY and CDR2 is SMNVEV (reference sequence). After removal of 6 bases from V and 4 bases from J, the junction contained 8 bases not matched to a gene. The CDR3 has 15 amino acids. The CDR3 is CASSPGTRGYNEQFF. Here the CDR3 DNA reads TGTGCCAGCAGCCCCGGGACTAGGGGGTACAATGAGCAGTTCTTC.

The chain links TRBV12-3 or TRBV12-4 to TRBJ2-5, with a possible D match to TRBD2 (5 bases). V gave up 3 bases and J gave up 5 bases, with 7 bases separating them. The CDR3 runs 12 residues. The CDR3 nucleotides are TGTGCCAGCAGTTTCGGGGTTGAGACCCAGTACTTC. This encodes CASSFGVETQYF.

The gene calls are TRBV14 and TRBJ1-2; D is perhaps TRBD1 (5 bases). Germline V gene lookup returns CDR1 SGHDN and CDR2 FVKESK. The CDR3 has 15 residues. The V and J ends lost 5 bases and 8 bases respectively, with 21 bases between them. DNA of the CDR3: TGTGCCAGCAGCTTTGATGGGGCGGTTTTTAGCGGCTACACCTTC. This translates into CASSFDGAVFSGYTF.

This rearrangement joins TRBV19 to TRBJ1-2; 9 bases are a match to TRBD1. The CDR3 covers 13 residues. Losses at the gene ends were 4 bases for V and 7 bases for J; bases not matched to a gene: 4. Per germline, CDR1 LNHDA and CDR2 SQIVND (reference sequence). The CDR3 nucleotides read TGTGCCAGTAGTACTCGGACAGGGGTTGGCTACACCTTC. This encodes CASSTRTGVGYTF.

The CDR3 coding sequence is TGTGCCAGTAGTAAAGGGGGTAGCGGGTACACCGGGGAGCTGTTTTTT. This sequence encodes CASSKGGSGYTGELFF. The V and J genes are TRBV19 and TRBJ2-2; a possible D gene is TRBD2 (7 bases). CDR3 length: 16 amino acids. The V gene's germline CDR1 is LNHDA and CDR2 SQIVND (reference sequence). The germline V and J ends were trimmed by 4 bases and 3 bases, with 15 bases remaining between them. The full variable domain, rest sourced from reference TRBV19 and TRBJ2-2, is DGGITQSPKYLFRKEGQNVTLSCEQNLNHDAMYWYRQDPGQGLRLIYYSQIVNDFQKGDIAEGYSVSREKKESFPLTVTSAQKNPTAFYLCASSKGGSGYTGELFFGEGSRLTVL.

The chain carries TRBV9 and TRBJ2-1, with D hard to call. V shed 3 bases and J shed 10 bases, with 11 bases lying between them. CDR3 length equals 12 residues. Germline V gene data show CDR1 as SGDLS and CDR2 as YYNGEE. The CDR3 bases are TGTGCCAGCAGCGAACCGCCCTACGAGCAGTTCTTC. Translated: CASSEPPYEQFF.

In DNA form, the CDR3 reads TGTGCCAGCAGCGGAAGCGGGGGGAGCTCCTACGAGCAGTACTTC. It encodes CASSGSGGSSYEQYF. The gene calls are TRBV6-5 and TRBJ2-7; 9 nucleotides match TRBD2. The CDR3 sequence is 15 residues long. J was trimmed by 0 bases and V by 6 bases; bases with no gene match: 6. CDR1 is MNHEY, CDR2 SVGAGI, per germline.

DNA of the CDR3: TGTGCCAGCAGCCCCCGGGACAGGGGCTTTGGTAATTCACCCCTCCACTTT. Translating gives CASSPRDRGFGNSPLHF. This chain links TRBV7-8 with TRBJ1-6; 10 bases are shared with TRBD1. CDR1 is SGHVS and CDR2 is FQNEAQ in the germline V gene. The CDR3 runs to 17 residues. V lost 5 bases, J lost 6 bases, and 10 bases stayed unmatched.